The rows below give T cell receptor beta chains drawn from one sample of a study of T-cell memory formation after mild COVID-19. MiXCR, applied by TCRdb to the 5' RACE reads, yields one record per CDR3 protein. The table lists more than 300,000 distinct CDR3 sequences, roughly an eighth of them singletons. Source material: PBMCs or a T cell subset sorted from them (not recorded which). The origin of the receptors is a man aged 18 to 30 who had mild COVID-19 (a few samples of this study predate the infection). Cell type and time point are not known. Each CDR3 is given with its conserved first and last residue.

v_call cdr3_aa
TRBV7-2 CASSFGGGSYNEQFF
TRBV5-1 CASSPEGLAEETQYF
TRBV28 CASSLSYIQYF
TRBV5-1 CASSLVGHNEQFF
TRBV4-3 CASSPGNTVAPDTQYF
TRBV11-2 CASSLGTSGRADNEQFF
TRBV7-8 CASAPSRGIYNEQFF
TRBV29-1 CSVDGLRTEAFF
TRBV4-2 CASSQDPAAFQVDEKLFF
TRBV6-6 CASSYSFETSGENTGELFF
TRBV7-8 CASSLVSGRDTGELFF
TRBV7-9 CASSHRDGYYEQYF
TRBV7-8 CASSLGPAQEQFF
TRBV6-2/TRBV6-3 CASSYRTGKAEQFF
TRBV11-3 CASSLDLLDTQYF
TRBV7-9 CASSFREQFF